These 27 T cell receptor beta chains were sequenced from one sample in a study of T cells after yellow fever vaccination. In TCRdb, the 5' RACE reads were re-called with MiXCR into one record per CDR3 protein. The sample has under 550,000 distinct CDR3 sequences; around a fifth are singletons. Sequences were derived from PBMCs, sampled roughly 20 days after the first yellow fever vaccination. Source of these receptors: a man younger than 35 who received the YFV17D yellow fever vaccine.

This clonotype was found many times. The rearrangement links TRBV10-1 to TRBJ2-2, with 9 nucleotides matching TRBD2. The V gene end was trimmed by 4 bases and the J gene end by 6 bases; junction bases not matched to a gene: 6. CDR1 and CDR2 from the germline V gene are WNHNN and SYGVQD (reference sequence). This CDR3 has 15 amino acids. CDR3 loop: CASSGNSGGSGELFF. The CDR3 nucleotides are TGCGCCAGCAGTGGCAATAGCGGGGGCTCCGGGGAGCTGTTTTTT.

This rearrangement joins TRBV28 to TRBJ1-2; D not resolved. CDR1 is MDHEN, CDR2 SYDVKM, per germline. This CDR3 has 11 residues. V was cut by 8 bases and J by 1 base, with 5 bases left in between. This CDR3 reads CASRINYGYTF. The CDR3 DNA sequence: TGTGCCAGCCGGATTAACTATGGCTACACCTTC.

The chain recombines TRBV9 with TRBJ2-1, with D maybe TRBD1 (6 bases). The CDR3 is made up of 15 amino acids. The V end lost 4 bases, the J end lost 6 bases, and 17 bases lay between the germline ends. CDR1 and CDR2 (germline): SGDLS, YYNGEE. DNA of the CDR3: TGTGCCAGCAGCCCTCACGGACAGCTTTCCAATGAGCAGTTCTTC. It is translated as CASSPHGQLSNEQFF.

The chain recombines TRBV7-9 with TRBJ2-1; D is possibly TRBD1 (5 bases). This CDR3 is built from 17 residues. Trimming took off 0 bases at V and 5 bases at J, with 17 bases between the two ends. Germline CDR1 is SEHNR and CDR2 is FQNEAQ (reference sequence). The CDR3 spells CASSLAQGQGRDNEQFF. CDR3 bases: TGTGCCAGCAGCTTAGCGCAAGGGCAGGGAAGAGACAATGAGCAGTTCTTC.

This clonotype was seen only a few times. The J gene is TRBJ2-1, the V gene TRBV7-3; D is possibly TRBD2 (7 bases). Germline-derived CDR1 and CDR2 are SGHTA and FQGTGA. Trimming took off 4 bases at V and 5 bases at J, with 15 bases between the two ends. The CDR3 spans 15 residues. CDR3 region: CASSSHEGGNNEQFF. CDR3 coding DNA: TGTGCCAGCAGCTCACACGAGGGGGGGAACAATGAGCAGTTCTTC. Variable domain in full (rest from reference TRBV7-3 and TRBJ2-1): GAGVSQTPSNKVTEKGKYVELRCDPISGHTALYWYRQSLGQGPEFLIYFQGTGAADDSGLPNDRFFAVRPEGSVSTLKIQRTERGDSAVYLCASSSHEGGNNEQFFGPGTRLTVL.

This clonotype has more than one count but fewer than ten. The gene calls are TRBV4-1 and TRBJ1-3; TRBD1 matches at 8 bases. The CDR3 spans 16 residues. CDR1 MGHRA and CDR2 YSYEKL come from the germline V gene. Trimming took 2 bases from V and 2 from J; bases not matched to a gene: 5. The DNA of the CDR3 is TGCGCCAGCAGCCAACCGGGACAGGCACCTGGAAACACCATATATTTT. Translation gives CASSQPGQAPGNTIYF.

This chain uses TRBV7-2 with TRBJ2-2, with 8 bases identical to TRBD1. The V gene's germline CDR1 is SGHTA and CDR2 FQGNSA. Trimming removed 5 bases from V and 5 bases from J; junction bases left unmatched: 10. This CDR3 contains 16 residues. DNA of the CDR3: TGTGCCAGCAGCCCCTGGACAGGGTTTAGAACCGGGGAGCTGTTTTTT. The encoded protein is CASSPWTGFRTGELFF.

The genes are TRBV12-3 or TRBV12-4 and TRBJ1-1; the match to TRBD1 covers 7 bases. V was pared by 6 bases and J by 7 bases, with 14 bases of the junction left unmatched. The CDR3 has 15 amino acids. The CDR3 nucleotides are TGTGCCAGCAGATCCCGAGGGGGCACGGGTTTTGAAGCTTTCTTT. It is translated as CASRSRGGTGFEAFF.

This clonotype was detected only a few times. The chain has TRBV6-2 or TRBV6-3 and TRBJ2-7; D is unresolved. The CDR3 extends over 12 amino acids. Germline V gives CDR1 MNHEY, CDR2 SVGEGT. V was cut by 3 bases and J by 0 bases, with 3 bases left in between. The CDR3 nucleotides are TGTGCCAGCAGTTATGACTCCTACGAGCAGTACTTC. This gives the protein CASSYDSYEQYF.

This clonotype was recorded a few times. V is TRBV2 and J is TRBJ1-4; D not certain. Germline CDR1 is SNHLY and CDR2 is FYNNEI. The CDR3 runs to 14 residues. V was cut by 6 bases and J by 0 bases, with 8 bases left in between. DNA for the CDR3: TGTGCCAGCAGGCCGGACTCAACTAATGAAAAACTGTTTTTT. Protein: CASRPDSTNEKLFF.

The V call is TRBV4-1, the J call TRBJ2-7, with D possibly matching TRBD1 (6 bases). Germline assignment: CDR1 MGHRA and CDR2 YSYEKL. The CDR3 consists of 15 residues. Between the trimmed V and J ends, which lost 0 bases and 2 bases, there was a span of 11 bases. As DNA, the CDR3 is TGCGCCAGCAGCCAAGATTCCGGACAGCCCTACGAGCAGTACGTC. It translates to CASSQDSGQPYEQYV.

This clonotype occurred a few times. The genes are TRBV11-2 and TRBJ2-3; 9 bases line up with TRBD2. Germline CDR1 is SGHAT and CDR2 is FQNNGV. The CDR3 contains 16 residues. V was pared by 0 bases and J by 5 bases, with 6 bases of the junction left unmatched. CDR3 nucleotides: TGTGCCAGCAGCTTAGAATCCAGCGGGAGGCGAGATACGCAGTATTTT. Encoded protein: CASSLESSGRRDTQYF.

The chain employs TRBV6-1 and TRBJ2-5; maybe TRBD1 (5 bases). Germline loops: CDR1 MNHNS, CDR2 SASEGT. Trimming cost V 11 bases and J 0 bases, with 13 bases left between them. This CDR3 has 13 amino acids. The CDR3 spells CASGRQYQETQYF. The CDR3 DNA reads as TGTGCCTCGGGCAGACAGTACCAAGAGACCCAGTACTTC.

The V and J genes are TRBV19 and TRBJ2-4; 12 bases line up with TRBD1. Germline V gene sequence: CDR1 LNHDA, CDR2 SQIVND (reference sequence). The J segment lost 5 bases and the V segment lost 10 bases, leaving 6 bases of the junction unmatched. This CDR3 has 14 residues. The CDR3 nucleotides read TGTGCCACTGGGGACAGGGGGCATCAAAACATTCAGTACTTC. This sequence encodes CATGDRGHQNIQYF.

This chain joins TRBV10-3 and TRBJ1-2; D call uncertain. The V end lost 0 bases, the J end lost 6 bases, and 11 bases lay between the germline ends. This CDR3 is 14 amino acids long. CDR1 is ENHRY, CDR2 SYGVKD, per germline. The CDR3 spells CAISESTAYDGYTF. As DNA, the CDR3 is TGTGCCATCAGTGAGTCTACAGCTTACGATGGCTACACCTTC.

V is TRBV10-3 and J is TRBJ2-5; 7 bases line up with TRBD2. Trimming took 10 bases from V and 6 from J; bases not matched to a gene: 5. Germline lookup yields CDR1 ENHRY and CDR2 SYGVKD. The CDR3 runs to 11 residues. CDR3 in amino acids: CATRDYKTQYF. CDR3 coding DNA: TGTGCCACCCGGGACTATAAGACCCAGTACTTC.

This clonotype was picked up a small number of times. The chain employs TRBV10-2 and TRBJ2-5; 9 bases agree with TRBD1. The V gene's germline CDR1 is WSHSY and CDR2 SAAADI. With V trimmed by 7 bases and J by 7 bases, 10 bases remained unmatched. This CDR3 has 14 residues. CDR3 sequence: CASTNRDRDWTQYF. CDR3 in DNA: TGCGCCAGCACCAACCGGGACAGGGATTGGACCCAGTACTTC.

This clonotype was observed a handful of times. V is TRBV7-6 and J is TRBJ2-3; D not resolved. CDR3 size: 14 residues. Germline lookup yields CDR1 SGHVS and CDR2 FNYEAQ. V lost 0 bases and J lost 5, with 9 bases in between. CDR3 residues: CASSLAYSEDTQYF. As DNA, the CDR3 is TGTGCCAGCAGCTTAGCGTACTCCGAAGATACGCAGTATTTT.

As concerns this clonotype: A junction end diverges from the germline sequence, so it may reflect a read error. The genes are TRBV28 and TRBJ2-2; TRBD1 matches 8 bases. The CDR3 contains 14 residues. Per the germline V gene, CDR1 is MDHEN and CDR2 is SYDVKM. The CDR3 nucleotides read TGTGCCAGCAGTCCCGGACAGGGCACCGGGGAGCAGTTTTTT. The encoded protein is CASSPGQGTGEQFF.

This chain joins TRBV6-5 and TRBJ2-2; possibly TRBD1 for D (5 bases). The CDR3 sequence is 17 residues long. Germline CDR1 is MNHEY and CDR2 is SVGAGI. V lost 0 bases and J 3 bases, leaving 14 bases between the germline ends. The CDR3: CASSYSAGAADTGELFF. The CDR3 DNA reads TGTGCCAGCAGTTACTCTGCTGGGGCGGCGGACACCGGGGAGCTGTTTTTT.

This clonotype turned up a few times. This chain connects TRBV29-1 to TRBJ1-2; possible D gene TRBD1, 5 bases. V was cut by 1 base and J by 8 bases, with 11 bases left in between. This CDR3 has 12 residues. Germline V gene lookup returns CDR1 SQVTM and CDR2 ANQGSEA. CDR3 protein: CSVEVRRDGYTF. CDR3 nucleotides: TGCAGCGTTGAAGTCCGCAGGGACGGCTACACCTTC.

This chain connects TRBV3-1 to TRBJ1-6, with no clear D. Germline lookup yields CDR1 LGHDT and CDR2 YNNKEL (reference sequence). The V end lost 0 bases, the J end lost 13 bases, and 10 bases lay between the germline ends. The CDR3 runs to 13 residues. Here the CDR3 reads CASSQERRRPLHF. The CDR3 DNA is TGTGCCAGCAGCCAAGAAAGGCGCAGGCCCCTCCACTTT.

The CDR3 protein is CASSQDSKAGGPQSSYNEQFF. The CDR3 nucleotides are TGCGCCAGCAGCCAAGATTCGAAAGCGGGGGGCCCCCAAAGCTCCTACAATGAGCAGTTCTTC. The chain recombines TRBV4-1 with TRBJ2-1; TRBD2 aligns across 9 bases. Germline loops: CDR1 MGHRA, CDR2 YSYEKL. The CDR3 runs to 21 residues. Trimming took 0 bases from V and 0 from J; bases not matched to a gene: 15.

The V gene is TRBV5-4, the J gene TRBJ2-2, with D possibly being TRBD1 (5 bases). Per the germline V gene, CDR1 is SGHNT and CDR2 is YYREEE (reference sequence). The CDR3 extends over 15 amino acids. V was clipped by 1 base and J by 5 bases, with 12 bases between them. CDR3: CASSLWPKGTGELFF. CDR3 sequence (DNA): TGTGCCAGCAGCTTGTGGCCCAAGGGGACCGGGGAGCTGTTTTTT.

This clonotype was recorded many times. The gene calls are TRBV7-2 and TRBJ1-2, with D possibly TRBD1 on 6 matching bases. In germline, CDR1 is SGHTA, CDR2 FQGNSA. The CDR3 is 11 amino acids. With 5 bases removed from V and 9 bases from J, the gap between germline ends came to 10 bases. CDR3 protein: CASSRDKRYTF. The CDR3 DNA reads TGTGCCAGCAGCCGGGACAAACGCTACACCTTC.

The chain uses TRBV12-3 or TRBV12-4 and TRBJ2-1; D might be TRBD1 or TRBD2, each matching 5 bases. The CDR3 loop spans 17 amino acids. V was cut by 5 bases and J by 0 bases, with 17 bases left in between. The CDR3 coding sequence is TGTGCCAGCAGTCCCTCGACTCGGGGCCCCTCCTACAATGAGCAGTTCTTC. Its protein product is CASSPSTRGPSYNEQFF.

The chain carries TRBV6-5 and TRBJ2-7; the D gene is possibly TRBD2 (6 bases). Germline V gene lookup returns CDR1 MNHEY and CDR2 SVGAGI. The V and J ends lost 5 bases and 5 bases respectively, with 28 bases between them. The CDR3 contains 18 residues. The CDR3, as DNA: TGTGCCAGCAGTCGCCGAACCCCTGCGGGGTCCAGTTTTGACGAGCAGTACTTC. It is translated as CASSRRTPAGSSFDEQYF.